This T cell receptor beta chain was sequenced for a study of OX40 agonist ivuxolimab in advanced cancers. This clone was seen a single time. Produced via immunoSEQ multiplex PCR; TCRdb's table is partial and in-frame only. The data contain 40,000 to 50,000 clones, about 86% of them seen just once; the ten biggest clones take up around 33%. The sequencing here drew on CD4+ or CD8+ T cells sorted from blood, taken in a trial of the OX40 agonist ivuxolimab. This TCR derives from an adult with an advanced solid tumor such as melanoma, head and neck, liver or kidney cancer.

The CDR3 reads CATSSPPPTGGQETQYF. CDR3 sequence (DNA): TGTGCCACCAGCAGCCCTCCCCCCACAGGGGGTCAAGAGACCCAGTACTTC. The rearrangement joins TRBV15 to TRBJ2-5, with 8 nucleotides matching TRBD1. V trimming: 3 bases; J trimming: 2 bases; junction bases outside the gene matches: 11. Germline CDR1 reads LNHNV; CDR2 reads YYDKDF (reference sequence). CDR3 length: 17 amino acids.